These 11 T cell receptor beta chains share one sample of origin, sequenced in a study of tumor and adjacent non-tumor tissue in lung cancer. Three rounds of nested PCR, following a modified ARM-PCR protocol, produced the TCRbeta library. MiXCR, applied by TCRdb to the multiplex PCR reads, yields one record per CDR3 protein. The sample includes more than 85,000 distinct CDR3 sequences, around three fifths of them seen just once. This sample's RNA came from whole unsorted tissue. More than 3 cm separated this lung sample from the edge of the tumor. The source material was distant non-tumor lung tissue. The receptors come from a man aged 30-40 years with non-small cell lung cancer.

A word on this clonotype: The conserved phenylalanine or tryptophan normally closing the CDR3 is absent here, so this likely arose from a read error. V and J are TRBV20-1 and TRBJ2-2, with D perhaps matching TRBD2 (6 bases). This CDR3 spans 15 amino acids. Germline V lookup: CDR1 DFQATT, CDR2 SNEGSKA (reference sequence). The DNA for the CDR3 is TGCAGTGCTGCCAAACGGGGGTCGAAGACCGGGGAGCTGTTTCTT. It yields the protein CSAAKRGSKTGELFL.

The sample holds many counts of this clonotype. J is TRBJ2-3 and V is TRBV20-1, with 14 bases that match TRBD2. Germline values: CDR1 DFQATT, CDR2 SNEGSKA (reference sequence). The CDR3 has 16 amino acids. Trimming at V came to 6 bases and at J to 6 bases, leaving 11 bases not matched to a gene. The CDR3 DNA sequence: TGCAGTGCGAAGAGGGGGACTAGCGGGAGAACGGATACGCAGTATTTT. Translating it yields CSAKRGTSGRTDTQYF.

The V and J genes are TRBV5-1 and TRBJ2-7; D remains ambiguous. The CDR3 is 14 residues long. V was clipped by 3 bases and J by 2 bases, with 12 bases between them. The V gene's germline CDR1 is SGHRS and CDR2 YFSETQ. CDR3 DNA sequence: TGCGCCAGCAGCTATGGTGCGAGTACCTACGAGCAGTACTTC. Protein: CASSYGASTYEQYF.

By proportion, this clonotype is medium-sized. V usage is TRBV4-1 and J usage is TRBJ2-1; no definite D call. Per the germline V gene, CDR1 is MGHRA and CDR2 is YSYEKL. This CDR3 contains 14 residues. Trimming took off 0 bases at V and 8 bases at J, with 11 bases between the two ends. The CDR3 sequence is CASSQEHSPDEQFF. CDR3 sequence (DNA): TGCGCCAGCAGCCAAGAGCACTCCCCTGATGAGCAGTTCTTC.

As for this clonotype: The conserved phenylalanine or tryptophan is not found at the CDR3 terminus, so this likely reflects a read error. The chain couples TRBV29-1 to TRBJ1-1; no reliable D call. The CDR3 is made up of 13 amino acids. From germline, CDR1 is SQVTM and CDR2 ANQGSEA. The CDR3 sequence: CSDERRTNTEAFI. CDR3 sequence (DNA): TGCAGCGATGAAAGGCGTACGAACACTGAAGCTTTCATC.

Concerning this clonotype itself: A clone one base away is much larger, so this may be a read error. The V call is TRBV6-6, the J call TRBJ1-1; D remains ambiguous. The V end lost 6 bases, the J end lost 4 bases, and 9 bases lay between the germline ends. The germline V gene encodes CDR1 MNHNY and CDR2 SVGAGI (reference sequence). The CDR3 is 12 residues long. CDR3 nucleotides: TGTGCCAGCAGCAAGATGGGCACTGAAGCTTTCTTT. Its translation is CASSKMGTEAFF.

The table lists this clonotype with many counts. The chain combines TRBV6-5 with TRBJ1-5; 7 nucleotides match TRBD1. Per germline, CDR1 MNHEY and CDR2 SVGAGI. The trim removed 6 bases at V and 2 bases at J, leaving 7 bases unmatched. The CDR3 consists of 15 residues. CDR3 nucleotide sequence: TGTGCCAGCAGGGCGGTTACAGGGGGCAATCAGCCCCAGCATTTT. As protein: CASRAVTGGNQPQHF.

The CDR3 DNA reads TGTGCCAGCAACTTGTCCGGGACACTTTACAATGAGCAGTTCTTC. Protein sequence: CASNLSGTLYNEQFF. The chain has TRBV7-2 and TRBJ2-1, with D perhaps TRBD1 (6 bases). CDR3 length: 15 amino acids. V lost 7 bases and J lost 4, with 17 bases in between. Germline CDR1 is SGHTA and CDR2 is FQGNSA.

This clonotype was seen at least ten times. This chain joins TRBV30 and TRBJ2-1, with unresolved D. V was pared by 0 bases and J by 0 bases, with 6 bases between. Per the germline V gene, CDR1 is GTSNPN and CDR2 is SVGIG (reference sequence). The CDR3 contains 14 residues. The CDR3 sequence: CAWSVQSSYNEQFF. Written as DNA, the CDR3 is TGTGCCTGGAGTGTCCAAAGCTCCTACAATGAGCAGTTCTTC.

This clonotype is medium-sized (0.01 to 0.1%) in the sample. The chain is built from TRBV11-2 and TRBJ1-5; no clear D. This CDR3 has 14 residues. The V and J ends lost 5 bases and 3 bases respectively, with 11 bases between them. The germline V gene has CDR1 SGHAT and CDR2 FQNNGV. In DNA, the CDR3 is TGTGCCAGCAGCGTCGGCACTTTCAATCAGCCCCAGCATTTT. Protein sequence: CASSVGTFNQPQHF. The whole variable domain, remainder taken from reference TRBV11-2 and TRBJ1-5, is EAGVAQSPRYKIIEKRQSVAFWCNPISGHATLYWYQQILGQGPKLLIQFQNNGVVDDSQLPKDRFSAERLKGVDSTLKIQPAKLEDSAVYLCASSVGTFNQPQHFGDGTRLSIL.

Notes on this clonotype: At one of its ends the junction is not consistent with the germline gene, which may arise from a read error. The genes are TRBV5-4 and TRBJ1-4; 8 bases map to TRBD1. The CDR3 is 16 residues long. Germline V gene sequence: CDR1 SGHNT, CDR2 YYREEE (reference sequence). CDR3 amino acids: CACSPDRVRKGEKLFF. CDR3 coding DNA: TGCGCCTGCAGCCCGGACAGGGTTCGGAAAGGGGAAAAACTGTTTTTT.